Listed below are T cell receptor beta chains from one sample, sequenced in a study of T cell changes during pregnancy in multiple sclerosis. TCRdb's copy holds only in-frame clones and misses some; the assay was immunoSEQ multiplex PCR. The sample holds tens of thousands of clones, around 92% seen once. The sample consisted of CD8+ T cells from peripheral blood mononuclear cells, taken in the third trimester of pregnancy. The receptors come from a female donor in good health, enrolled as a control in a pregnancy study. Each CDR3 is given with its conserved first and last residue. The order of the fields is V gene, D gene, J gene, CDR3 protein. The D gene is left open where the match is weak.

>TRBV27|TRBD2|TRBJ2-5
CASSSTPAGGGGTQYF
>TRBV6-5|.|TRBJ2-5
CASKIPGSGETQYF
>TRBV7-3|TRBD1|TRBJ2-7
CASSLGQGDEQYF
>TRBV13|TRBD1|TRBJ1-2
CASSEGDRGAYGYTF
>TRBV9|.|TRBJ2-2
CASSAGGIGELFF
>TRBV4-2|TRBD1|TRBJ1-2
CASSQSRDSGTYYGYTF
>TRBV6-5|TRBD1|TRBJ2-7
CASSYEAGGSYEQYF
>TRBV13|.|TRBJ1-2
CASSLGDTGGGYTF
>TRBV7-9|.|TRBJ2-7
CASSLATSHNFYEQYF
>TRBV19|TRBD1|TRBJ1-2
CASSIAPRQGLWYGYTF
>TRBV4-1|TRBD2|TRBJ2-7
CASSHLTSGGYEQYF